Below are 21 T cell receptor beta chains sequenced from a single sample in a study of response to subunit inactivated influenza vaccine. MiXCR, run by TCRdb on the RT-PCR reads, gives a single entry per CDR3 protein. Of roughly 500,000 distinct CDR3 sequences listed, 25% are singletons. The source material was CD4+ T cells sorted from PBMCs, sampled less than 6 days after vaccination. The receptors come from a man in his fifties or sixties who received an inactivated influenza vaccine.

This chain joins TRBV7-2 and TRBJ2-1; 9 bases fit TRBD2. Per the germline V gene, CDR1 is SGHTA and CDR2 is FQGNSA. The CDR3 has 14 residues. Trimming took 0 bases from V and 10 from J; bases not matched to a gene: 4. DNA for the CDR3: TGTGCCAGCAGCTTAGCCCACACTAGCGGGGAGCAGTTCTTC. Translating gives CASSLAHTSGEQFF. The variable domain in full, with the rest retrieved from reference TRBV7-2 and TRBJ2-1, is GAGVSQSPSNKVTEKGKDVELRCDPISGHTALYWYRQSLGQGLEFLIYFQGNSAPDKSGLPSDRFSAERTGGSVSTLTIQRTQQEDSAVYLCASSLAHTSGEQFFGPGTRLTVL.

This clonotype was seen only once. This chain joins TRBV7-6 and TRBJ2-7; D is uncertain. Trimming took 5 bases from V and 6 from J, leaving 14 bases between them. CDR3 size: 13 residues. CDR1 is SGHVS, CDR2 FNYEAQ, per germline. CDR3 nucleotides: TGTGCCAGCAGCGGAAGGGTGGCAGCCGAGCAGTACTTC. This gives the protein CASSGRVAAEQYF.

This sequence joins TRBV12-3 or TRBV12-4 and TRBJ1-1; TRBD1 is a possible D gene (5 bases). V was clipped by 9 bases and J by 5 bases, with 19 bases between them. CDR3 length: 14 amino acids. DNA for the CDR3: TGTGCCAGTAGAGTCGGGGGAGCGTGGACTGAAGCTTTCTTT. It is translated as CASRVGGAWTEAFF.

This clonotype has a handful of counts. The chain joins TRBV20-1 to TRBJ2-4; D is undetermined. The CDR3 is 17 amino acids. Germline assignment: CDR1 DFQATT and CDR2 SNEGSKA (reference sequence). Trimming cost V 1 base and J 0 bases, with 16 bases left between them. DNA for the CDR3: TGCAGTGCTAGAGCCCGGGCCGGGTTACTAGCCAAAAACATTCAGTACTTC. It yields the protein CSARARAGLLAKNIQYF.

The CDR3, as DNA: TGTGCCACCTCGGATAGACAGGGGAAAGAGACCCAGTACTTC. Protein sequence: CATSDRQGKETQYF. V is TRBV11-2 and J is TRBJ2-5; TRBD1 matches at 8 bases. CDR1 is SGHAT and CDR2 is FQNNGV in the germline V gene. The CDR3 is 14 residues long. With V trimmed by 10 bases and J by 3 bases, 10 bases remained unmatched. Full variable domain (remainder filled in from reference TRBV11-2 and TRBJ2-5): EAGVAQSPRYKIIEKRQSVAFWCNPISGHATLYWYQQILGQGPKLLIQFQNNGVVDDSQLPKDRFSAERLKGVDSTLKIQPAKLEDSAVYLCATSDRQGKETQYFGPGTRLLVL.

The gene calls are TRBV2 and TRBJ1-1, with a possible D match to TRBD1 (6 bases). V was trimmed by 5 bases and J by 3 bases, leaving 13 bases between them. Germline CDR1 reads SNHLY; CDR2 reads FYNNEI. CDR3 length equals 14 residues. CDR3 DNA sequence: TGTGCCAGCAGTTTCGTTCGACAGGACACTGAAGCTTTCTTT. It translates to CASSFVRQDTEAFF.

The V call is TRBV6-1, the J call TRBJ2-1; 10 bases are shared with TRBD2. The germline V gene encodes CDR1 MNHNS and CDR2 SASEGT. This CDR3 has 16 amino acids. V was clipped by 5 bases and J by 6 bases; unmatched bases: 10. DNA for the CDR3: TGTGCCAGCAGTCCACGGACTAGCGGTGTTCTCAATGAGCAGTTCTTC. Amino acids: CASSPRTSGVLNEQFF.

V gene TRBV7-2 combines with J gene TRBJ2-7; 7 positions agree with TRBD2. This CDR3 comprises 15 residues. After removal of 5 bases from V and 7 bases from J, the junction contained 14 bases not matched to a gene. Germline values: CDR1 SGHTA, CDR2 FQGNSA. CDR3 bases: TGTGCCAGCAGCAGAAGACTAGCCTCCTTCGAGGAGCAGTACTTC. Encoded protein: CASSRRLASFEEQYF.

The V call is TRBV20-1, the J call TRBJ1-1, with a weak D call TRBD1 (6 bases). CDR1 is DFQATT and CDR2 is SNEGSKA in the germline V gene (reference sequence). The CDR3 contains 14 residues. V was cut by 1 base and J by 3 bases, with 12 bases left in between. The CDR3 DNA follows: TGCAGTGCTAGAGTAACAGGGCGCGACACTGAAGCTTTCTTT. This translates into CSARVTGRDTEAFF.

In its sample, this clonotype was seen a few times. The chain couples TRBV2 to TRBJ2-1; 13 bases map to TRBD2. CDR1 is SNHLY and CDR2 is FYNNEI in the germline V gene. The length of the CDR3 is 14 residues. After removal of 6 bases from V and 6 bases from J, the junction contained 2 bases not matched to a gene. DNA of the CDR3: TGTGCCAGCAGACTAGCGGGGGGGTCCAATGAGCAGTTCTTC. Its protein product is CASRLAGGSNEQFF.

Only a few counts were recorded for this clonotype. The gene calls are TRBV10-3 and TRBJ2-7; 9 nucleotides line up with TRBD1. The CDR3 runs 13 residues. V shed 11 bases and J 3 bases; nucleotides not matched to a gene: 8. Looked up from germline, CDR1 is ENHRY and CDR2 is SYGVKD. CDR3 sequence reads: CALGDRANYEQYF. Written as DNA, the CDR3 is TGTGCCCTAGGGGACAGGGCGAACTACGAGCAGTACTTC.

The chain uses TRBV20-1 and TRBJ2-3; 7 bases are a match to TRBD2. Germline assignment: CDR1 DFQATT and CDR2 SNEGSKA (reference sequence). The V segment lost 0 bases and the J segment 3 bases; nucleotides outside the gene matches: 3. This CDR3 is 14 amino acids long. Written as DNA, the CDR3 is TGCAGTGCTAGAGAGGCGGGGGAAACAGATACGCAGTATTTT. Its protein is CSAREAGETDTQYF.

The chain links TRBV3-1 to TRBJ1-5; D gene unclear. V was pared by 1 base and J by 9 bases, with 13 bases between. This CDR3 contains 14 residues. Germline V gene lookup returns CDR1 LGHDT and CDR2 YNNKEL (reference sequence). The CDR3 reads CASSQGSGPWPQHF. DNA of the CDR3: TGTGCCAGCAGCCAAGGGTCCGGGCCCTGGCCCCAGCATTTT.

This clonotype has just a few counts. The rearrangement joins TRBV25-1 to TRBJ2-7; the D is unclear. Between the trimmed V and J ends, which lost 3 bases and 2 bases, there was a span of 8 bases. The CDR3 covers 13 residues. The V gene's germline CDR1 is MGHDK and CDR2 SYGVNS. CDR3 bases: TGTGCCAGCAGTGAGCAAGCCACCTACGAGCAGTACTTC. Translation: CASSEQATYEQYF.

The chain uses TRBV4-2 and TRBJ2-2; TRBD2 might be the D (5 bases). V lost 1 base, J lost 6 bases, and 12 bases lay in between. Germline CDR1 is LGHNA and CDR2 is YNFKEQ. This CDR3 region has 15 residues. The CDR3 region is CASSQALVGAGELFF. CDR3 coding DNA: TGTGCCAGCAGCCAAGCCTTAGTCGGGGCCGGGGAGCTGTTTTTT.

The DNA of the CDR3 is TGCGCCAGCTCAGGGTCCCGGGGGCCTAGGAGTTCCTACAATGAGCAGTTCTTC. Translation gives CASSGSRGPRSSYNEQFF. The chain couples TRBV5-1 to TRBJ2-1; TRBD1 or TRBD2 may be the D gene (6 bases each). This CDR3 is 18 amino acids long. Trimming cost V 7 bases and J 1 base, with 24 bases left between them. The germline V gene encodes CDR1 SGHRS and CDR2 YFSETQ.

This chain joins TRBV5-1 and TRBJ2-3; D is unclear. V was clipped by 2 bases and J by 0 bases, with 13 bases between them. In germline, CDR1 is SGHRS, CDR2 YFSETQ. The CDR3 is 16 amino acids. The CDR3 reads CASSFRTQPSTDTQYF. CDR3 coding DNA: TGCGCCAGCAGCTTCAGGACCCAGCCTAGCACAGATACGCAGTATTTT.

CDR3 in DNA: TGCGCCAGCAGCTTGGGCGGCGGGGGGGCCCACAATGAGCAGTTCTTC. Encoded protein: CASSLGGGGAHNEQFF. The chain carries TRBV5-1 and TRBJ2-1; 9 positions match TRBD2. Germline-derived CDR1 and CDR2 are SGHRS and YFSETQ. This CDR3 comprises 16 residues. Losses at the gene ends were 0 bases for V and 5 bases for J; bases not matched to a gene: 6.

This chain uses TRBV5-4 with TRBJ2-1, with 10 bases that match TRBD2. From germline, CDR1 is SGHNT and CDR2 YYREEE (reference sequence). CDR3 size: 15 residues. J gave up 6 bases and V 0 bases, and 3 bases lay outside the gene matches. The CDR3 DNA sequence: TGTGCCAGCAGCTTGGTACTAGCGGGATTCAATGAGCAGTTCTTC. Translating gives CASSLVLAGFNEQFF.

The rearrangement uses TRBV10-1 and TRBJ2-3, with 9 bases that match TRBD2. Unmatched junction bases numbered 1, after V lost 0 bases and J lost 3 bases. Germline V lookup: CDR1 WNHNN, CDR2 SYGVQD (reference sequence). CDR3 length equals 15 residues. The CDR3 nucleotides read TGCGCCAGCAGTGAGTCGCGGGGGGGGACAGATACGCAGTATTTT. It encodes CASSESRGGTDTQYF.

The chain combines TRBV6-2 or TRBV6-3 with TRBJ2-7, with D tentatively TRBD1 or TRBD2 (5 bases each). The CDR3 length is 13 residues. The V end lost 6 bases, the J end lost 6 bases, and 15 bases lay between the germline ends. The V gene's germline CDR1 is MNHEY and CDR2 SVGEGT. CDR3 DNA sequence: TGTGCCAGCAGACCCGGGGCTTCCGGCGAGCAGTACTTC. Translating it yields CASRPGASGEQYF.